One sample yielded the 15 T cell receptor beta chains listed below, sequenced in a study of shared clonotypes between healthy human individuals. The table came from immunoSEQ multiplex PCR; TCRdb's copy has only in-frame clones and leaves some out. The table lists approximately 500,000 clones, about 95% of them singletons. The material sequenced was naive CD4+ T cells sorted from blood. The subset here: CD45RA+ positively selected. The receptors originated from a woman between 25 and 40 years old in good health.

The chain combines TRBV19 with TRBJ1-4, with 7 bases aligning to TRBD1. The J segment lost 4 bases and the V segment lost 5 bases, leaving 19 bases of the junction unmatched. The germline gives CDR1 LNHDA, CDR2 SQIVND (reference sequence). The CDR3 extends over 19 amino acids. The CDR3 loop reads CASSGDRAPPPPINEKLFF. The DNA for the CDR3 is TGTGCCAGTAGTGGAGACAGGGCGCCTCCCCCGCCTATTAATGAAAAACTGTTTTTT. The full variable domain, in which reference TRBV19 and TRBJ1-4 provide the parts outside the CDR3, is DGGITQSPKYLFRKEGQNVTLSCEQNLNHDAMYWYRQDPGQGLRLIYYSQIVNDFQKGDIAEGYSVSREKKESFPLTVTSAQKNPTAFYLCASSGDRAPPPPINEKLFFGSGTQLSVL.

This rearrangement joins TRBV30 to TRBJ2-7, with 10 bases matching TRBD1. This CDR3 spans 16 amino acids. Germline V lookup: CDR1 GTSNPN, CDR2 SVGIG (reference sequence). The junction had 9 bases not matched to a gene; V was cut back by 1 base and J by 3 bases. CDR3 DNA: TGTGCCTGGAGTGCCCCCGCCGGGACAGGGGTCTACGAGCAGTACTTC. The encoded protein is CAWSAPAGTGVYEQYF.

The chain couples TRBV19 to TRBJ2-1; D gene unclear. The V gene's germline CDR1 is LNHDA and CDR2 SQIVND (reference sequence). The V end lost 3 bases, the J end lost 5 bases, and 8 bases lay between the germline ends. This CDR3 comprises 13 residues. This chain's CDR3 is CASSIPNDNEQFF. The CDR3 DNA follows: TGTGCCAGTAGTATTCCAAACGACAATGAGCAGTTCTTC.

This chain connects TRBV5-1 to TRBJ2-1; TRBD1 matches at 9 bases. This CDR3 is built from 15 residues. Trimming took 3 bases from V and 7 from J; bases not matched to a gene: 8. Per germline, CDR1 SGHRS and CDR2 YFSETQ. The CDR3 loop is CASSSPGQGLNEQFF. The CDR3 DNA reads as TGCGCCAGCAGCTCGCCGGGACAGGGTCTAAATGAGCAGTTCTTC. Based on the CDR3 plus reference TRBV5-1 and TRBJ2-1, the full variable domain is KAGVTQTPRYLIKTRGQQVTLSCSPISGHRSVSWYQQTPGQGLQFLFEYFSETQRNKGNFPGRFSGRQFSNSRSEMNVSTLELGDSALYLCASSSPGQGLNEQFFGPGTRLTVL.

The chain couples TRBV5-1 to TRBJ2-5; the D gene is possibly TRBD2 (6 bases). V lost 1 base and J lost 7, with 20 bases in between. This CDR3 contains 16 residues. Germline V CDR1 and CDR2: SGHRS, YFSETQ. This CDR3 reads CASSLRQPGDGGTQYF. DNA of the CDR3: TGCGCCAGCAGCTTGAGGCAGCCGGGCGACGGGGGGACCCAGTACTTC.

V usage is TRBV6-5 and J usage is TRBJ1-4; maybe TRBD1 (5 bases). Germline V CDR1 and CDR2: MNHEY, SVGAGI. This CDR3 region has 14 residues. V lost 6 bases and J lost 1, with 9 bases in between. As DNA, the CDR3 is TGTGCCAGCAGCCGAGGGGTAACTAATGAAAAACTGTTTTTT. It codes for CASSRGVTNEKLFF.

This clone has just one count. In nucleotides, the CDR3 is TGCGCCAGCAGCTTCCCGTCGACAGACCTTACCTACAATGAGCAGTTCTTC. Its translation is CASSFPSTDLTYNEQFF. The chain is built from TRBV5-1 and TRBJ2-1; D may be TRBD1 (5 bases). Trimming cost V 2 bases and J 2 bases, with 17 bases left between them. CDR1 and CDR2 from the germline V gene are SGHRS and YFSETQ. The CDR3 sequence is 17 residues long.

The J gene is TRBJ1-1, the V gene TRBV10-3; TRBD1 is a possible D gene (6 bases). The V and J ends lost 7 bases and 0 bases respectively, with 9 bases between them. The germline V gene has CDR1 ENHRY and CDR2 SYGVKD. The CDR3 spans 13 residues. The CDR3 sequence: CAITGDMNTEAFF. In DNA form, the CDR3 reads TGTGCCATCACCGGGGACATGAACACTGAAGCTTTCTTT.

This clone was observed a few times. This sample includes further DNA sequences coding for the same CDR3. The gene calls are TRBV28 and TRBJ1-5, with no clear D. The germline V and J ends were trimmed by 6 bases and 1 base, with 4 bases remaining between them. CDR3 length: 12 residues. The germline V gene encodes CDR1 MDHEN and CDR2 SYDVKM. CDR3 in amino acids: CASRGSNQPQHF. CDR3 DNA sequence: TGTGCCAGCAGAGGCAGCAATCAGCCCCAGCATTTT.

The genes are TRBV11-2 and TRBJ1-3; D remains unclear. Germline-derived CDR1 and CDR2 are SGHAT and FQNNGV. This CDR3 has 15 amino acids. The V gene lost 4 bases and the J gene lost 5 bases, with 15 bases spanning the gap. The CDR3 DNA reads as TGTGCCAGCAGCTCTATCCATAGGGCCCGAAACACCATATATTTT. Amino acids: CASSSIHRARNTIYF.

This clone was detected only once. The chain recombines TRBV11-1 with TRBJ2-1, with TRBD2 matching over 7 bases. After removal of 4 bases from V and 9 bases from J, the junction contained 6 bases not matched to a gene. This CDR3 has 13 residues. Germline-derived CDR1 and CDR2 are SGHAT and FQDESV (reference sequence). As DNA, the CDR3 is TGTGCCAGCAGCTCAAAACGGGAGGCTGAGCAGTTCTTC. Its protein product is CASSSKREAEQFF.

This chain uses TRBV18 with TRBJ2-5; D is unclear. The CDR3 has 13 residues. Germline CDR1 and CDR2: KGHSH and LQKENI. Between the trimmed V and J ends, which lost 4 bases and 5 bases, there was a span of 11 bases. The DNA of the CDR3 is TGTGCCAGCTCACGGGGTAGAGAGGAGACCCAGTACTTC. It translates to CASSRGREETQYF.

The CDR3 loop reads CASSRGSYEQYF. The CDR3 DNA reads as TGTGCCAGCAGCCGGGGGAGCTACGAGCAGTACTTC. V is TRBV13 and J is TRBJ2-7; D may be TRBD2 (6 bases). V lost 5 bases, J lost 3 bases, and 8 bases lay in between. CDR3 length: 12 amino acids. Looked up from germline, CDR1 is PRHDT and CDR2 is FYEKMQ (reference sequence).

The V call is TRBV6-5, the J call TRBJ2-1; either TRBD1 or TRBD2 may fit D (5 bases each). The CDR3 is 14 residues long. Trimming stripped 5 bases from V and 5 bases from J, with 13 bases between. The V gene's germline CDR1 is MNHEY and CDR2 SVGAGI. The CDR3 loop reads CASSPGRVDNEQFF. The CDR3 bases are TGTGCCAGCAGTCCGGGACGGGTGGACAATGAGCAGTTCTTC.

This clone appeared once. CDR3 DNA sequence: TGTGCCAGCAGTGATTCTAGGGGGGCGCGTCAGCCCCAGCATTTT. Its protein product is CASSDSRGARQPQHF. The genes are TRBV2 and TRBJ1-5, with D tentatively TRBD1 (6 bases). CDR3 length: 15 amino acids. Deletions cut 3 bases from V and 6 bases from J, with 15 bases between. CDR1 and CDR2 from the germline V gene are SNHLY and FYNNEI. Full variable domain (outside the CDR3, taken from reference TRBV2 and TRBJ1-5): EPEVTQTPSHQVTQMGQEVILRCVPISNHLYFYWYRQILGQKVEFLVSFYNNEISEKSEIFDDQFSVERPDGSNFTLKIRSTKLEDSAMYFCASSDSRGARQPQHFGDGTRLSIL.